Shown below are 20 T cell receptor beta chains from a single sample sequenced in a study of blood T cell repertoires in COVID-19. The method was immunoSEQ multiplex PCR; TCRdb's version includes in-frame clones alone and lacks a portion of them. The data show hundreds of thousands of clones, 87% seen once. Sequenced sample: peripheral blood. Receptors originate from a woman aged 45-65 years who had recovered from COVID-19.

This chain links TRBV5-6 with TRBJ1-2; a weak D match, TRBD1 (5 bases). The germline V gene encodes CDR1 SGHDT and CDR2 YYEEEE. The CDR3 totals 14 residues. Trimming took 1 base from V and 4 from J, leaving 11 bases between them. As DNA, the CDR3 is TGTGCCAGCAGCTTGCTTGACAGTAGCTATGGCTACACCTTC. Its translation is CASSLLDSSYGYTF.

This chain connects TRBV9 to TRBJ2-7; TRBD1 agrees at 8 bases. Germline CDR1 reads SGDLS; CDR2 reads YYNGEE. Unmatched junction bases numbered 4, after V lost 3 bases and J lost 5 bases. The CDR3 has 13 residues. The CDR3 DNA is TGTGCCAGCAGCGCCAGGGACAGGAACGAGCAGTACTTC. The encoded protein is CASSARDRNEQYF.

Turning to this clone: Its ends do not fully match the called genes, so a read error is possible. The gene calls are TRBV3-1 (or the pseudogene TRBV3-2) and TRBJ1-1; D gene uncertain. Germline V gene sequence: CDR1 LGHDT, CDR2 YNNKEL (reference sequence). The CDR3 is 9 amino acids. In nucleotides, the CDR3 is TGTGCCAGCAGCGAAGGTGCGGTCTTT. Its translation is CASSEGAVF.

The chain recombines TRBV5-6 with TRBJ2-6; no clear D gene. CDR1 and CDR2 (germline): SGHDT, YYEEEE. CDR3 length: 15 residues. The ends were cut back, 2 bases at V and 0 bases at J, with 6 bases in the middle. CDR3 in amino acids: CASSLPGSGANVLTF. CDR3 in DNA: TGTGCCAGCAGCTTACCCGGCTCTGGGGCCAACGTCCTGACTTTC.

The chain is built from TRBV6-5 and TRBJ1-1, with no clear D. V gave up 3 bases and J gave up 1 base, with 9 bases separating them. Germline V gene sequence: CDR1 MNHEY, CDR2 SVGAGI. The CDR3 is made up of 14 amino acids. The CDR3 region is CASSYREGNTEAFF. The CDR3 coding sequence is TGTGCCAGCAGTTATCGGGAGGGGAACACTGAAGCTTTCTTT.

This clone was observed a few times. This chain joins TRBV27 and TRBJ1-1; TRBD1 agrees at 9 bases. Germline V CDR1 and CDR2: MNHEY, SMNVEV (reference sequence). CDR3 length: 14 residues. J was trimmed by 5 bases and V by 1 base; bases with no gene match: 2. The CDR3 bases are TGTGCCAGCAGTTTATGGGGACAGGGTACTGAAGCTTTCTTT. Protein sequence: CASSLWGQGTEAFF.

This chain joins TRBV9 and TRBJ1-1; D is unclear. Germline V lookup: CDR1 SGDLS, CDR2 YYNGEE. The V end lost 0 bases, the J end lost 5 bases, and 8 bases lay between the germline ends. The CDR3 contains 13 residues. CDR3 in amino acids: CASSVEVATEAFF. Written as DNA, the CDR3 is TGTGCCAGCAGCGTAGAGGTAGCAACTGAAGCTTTCTTT.

The chain carries TRBV7-2 and TRBJ2-5; TRBD2 might be the D (7 bases). CDR3 length: 14 residues. In germline, CDR1 is SGHTA, CDR2 FQGNSA. The V end was cut by 2 bases, the J end by 4 bases, with 11 bases between. Here the CDR3 DNA reads TGTGCCAGCAGCTTATCGGGGGGCCCAGAGACCCAGTACTTC. Translation: CASSLSGGPETQYF.

The chain joins TRBV6-5 to TRBJ2-7, with 11 bases matching TRBD1. The J segment lost 1 base and the V segment lost 6 bases, leaving 5 bases of the junction unmatched. This CDR3 contains 15 residues. Germline V gene lookup returns CDR1 MNHEY and CDR2 SVGAGI. Here the CDR3 DNA reads TGTGCCAGCAGGCGCGGGACAGGGGGGTCCTACGAGCAGTACTTC. Translating it yields CASRRGTGGSYEQYF.

The sample holds one count of this clone. The chain recombines TRBV20-1 with TRBJ2-5; TRBD1 matches 7 bases. V was pared by 3 bases and J by 1 base, with 5 bases of the junction left unmatched. Germline V gives CDR1 DFQATT, CDR2 SNEGSKA (reference sequence). The CDR3 covers 14 residues. The CDR3 region is CSASPRQGQETQYF. The CDR3 nucleotides read TGCAGTGCTAGTCCCAGACAGGGCCAAGAGACCCAGTACTTC.

This clone was recorded a few times. The chain recombines TRBV30 with TRBJ1-2; 9 bases line up with TRBD1. V was clipped by 3 bases and J by 7 bases; unmatched bases: 9. The germline V gene encodes CDR1 GTSNPN and CDR2 SVGIG (reference sequence). The CDR3 sequence is 14 residues long. The CDR3 DNA sequence: TGTGCCTGGAGGAGCGGTACAGGGGGCACTGGCTACACCTTC. This codes for CAWRSGTGGTGYTF.

This sequence joins TRBV6-1 and TRBJ2-3, with 8 bases lining up with TRBD2. Losses at the gene ends were 1 base for V and 4 bases for J; bases not matched to a gene: 4. Germline V gene data show CDR1 as MNHNS and CDR2 as SASEGT. The CDR3 is 15 amino acids. The CDR3, as DNA: TGTGCCAGCAGTGAAGAGGACGGGGGGGCAGATACGCAGTATTTT. Its protein product is CASSEEDGGADTQYF.

The chain carries TRBV19 and TRBJ1-1; 9 bases align to TRBD1. Germline V gives CDR1 LNHDA, CDR2 SQIVND (reference sequence). The CDR3 runs to 16 residues. Trimming removed 4 bases from V and 1 base from J; junction bases left unmatched: 7. The CDR3 region has the DNA TGTGCCAGTAGTACCCGGGGGACAGGGTGGAACACTGAAGCTTTCTTT. The encoded protein is CASSTRGTGWNTEAFF.

The chain recombines TRBV9 with TRBJ2-3, with 11 bases matching TRBD2. This CDR3 has 17 residues. Germline V gene data show CDR1 as SGDLS and CDR2 as YYNGEE. V lost 4 bases to trimming and J lost 3 bases; unmatched junction nucleotides: 10. The CDR3 nucleotides are TGTGCCAGCAGCTCCGGGGTTCTAGCGGGGGGAACAGATACGCAGTATTTT. Protein: CASSSGVLAGGTDTQYF. The whole variable domain, filled in from reference TRBV9 and TRBJ2-3, reads DSGVTQTPKHLITATGQRVTLRCSPRSGDLSVYWYQQSLDQGLQFLIQYYNGEERAKGNILERFSAQQFPDLHSELNLSSLELGDSALYFCASSSGVLAGGTDTQYFGPGTRLTVL.

V and J are TRBV7-8 and TRBJ2-1, with 7 bases matching TRBD2. The CDR3 totals 17 residues. Trimming took 1 base from V and 5 from J; bases not matched to a gene: 11. Germline lookup yields CDR1 SGHVS and CDR2 FQNEAQ. The CDR3 nucleotides are TGTGCCAGCAGCTTAGGGTCTAGGACTAGGGTTCACAATGAGCAGTTCTTC. Translation gives CASSLGSRTRVHNEQFF.

A single count supports this clone. The rearrangement links TRBV24-1 to TRBJ1-3, with 7 bases lining up with TRBD1. After removal of 0 bases from V and 14 bases from J, the junction contained 3 bases not matched to a gene. Germline lookup yields CDR1 KGHDR and CDR2 SFDVKD. The CDR3 spans 12 residues. CDR3 sequence reads: CATSDLGGTVYF. The DNA of the CDR3 is TGTGCCACCAGTGATTTGGGCGGGACAGTATATTTT.

The J gene is TRBJ1-1, the V gene TRBV5-5; TRBD1 is a possible D gene (5 bases). CDR1 SGHKS and CDR2 YYEKEE come from the germline V gene (reference sequence). The length of the CDR3 is 13 residues. V lost 2 bases and J lost 6, with 11 bases in between. The CDR3 loop is CASSFSGSPEAFF. Here the CDR3 DNA reads TGTGCCAGCAGCTTTTCAGGGTCCCCTGAAGCTTTCTTT.

The chain carries TRBV5-1 and TRBJ2-1; 11 bases line up with TRBD2. Trimming at V came to 5 bases and at J to 3 bases, leaving 22 bases not matched to a gene. The CDR3 contains 21 residues. Per germline, CDR1 SGHRS and CDR2 YFSETQ. The CDR3 region has the DNA TGCGCCAGCAGACAAGGCCGAGAGGCTAGCGGGAGGCCCACCCTCTACAATGAGCAGTTCTTC. Encoded protein: CASRQGREASGRPTLYNEQFF. Variable domain in full (rest from reference TRBV5-1 and TRBJ2-1): KAGVTQTPRYLIKTRGQQVTLSCSPISGHRSVSWYQQTPGQGLQFLFEYFSETQRNKGNFPGRFSGRQFSNSRSEMNVSTLELGDSALYLCASRQGREASGRPTLYNEQFFGPGTRLTVL.

This clone was seen just once. The J gene is TRBJ1-3, the V gene TRBV27; D is undetermined. CDR3 length: 17 amino acids. V gave up 0 bases and J gave up 0 bases, with 12 bases separating them. Germline CDR1 MNHEY, CDR2 SMNVEV (reference sequence). The CDR3 bases are TGTGCCAGCAGTTTATCGGCGCGGGGTCTCTCTGGAAACACCATATATTTT. Amino acids: CASSLSARGLSGNTIYF.

This chain uses TRBV19 with TRBJ1-3; 8 nucleotides match TRBD1. V lost 3 bases, J lost 9 bases, and 10 bases stayed unmatched. Germline CDR1 is LNHDA and CDR2 is SQIVND (reference sequence). This CDR3 comprises 15 residues. The CDR3 DNA is TGTGCCAGTAGTATGAAGGCCAGGGGGCACCGCACCATATATTTT. It specifies CASSMKARGHRTIYF. Together with reference TRBV19 and TRBJ1-3, the CDR3 gives the full variable domain: DGGITQSPKYLFRKEGQNVTLSCEQNLNHDAMYWYRQDPGQGLRLIYYSQIVNDFQKGDIAEGYSVSREKKESFPLTVTSAQKNPTAFYLCASSMKARGHRTIYFGEGSWLTVV.